Listed below are T cell receptor beta chains from one sample, sequenced in a study of neurological immune-mediated disorders. TCRdb reprocessed the 5' RACE reads with MiXCR, giving one entry per CDR3 protein. Of 70,000 to 90,000 distinct CDR3 sequences listed, over 4.5% are singletons. The specimen sequenced was PBMCs. The receptors here all came from a woman aged 55 to 70 with multiple sclerosis. Each CDR3 is given with its conserved first and last residue. D genes are given only for firm matches. Size is stated for part of the rows, as once, few or many counts, or as a class when the clone is expanded.

>TRBJ2-7|many|TRBV6-5|.
TGTGCCAGCAGTTCCCCCGGAGGGGGATACTACGAGCAGTACTTC
CASSSPGGGYYEQYF
>TRBJ2-3|many|TRBV5-8|.
TGTGCCAGCAGCTTGAATGGGGCAACAGATACGCAGTATTTT
CASSLNGATDTQYF
>TRBJ2-3|few|TRBV2|.
TGTGCCAGCAGTGAAAATGTCTACACAGATACGCAGTATTTT
CASSENVYTDTQYF
>TRBJ1-5|many|TRBV5-1|.
TGCGCCAGCAGCTTGGAGGCGGATCATAGCAATCAGCCCCAGCATTTT
CASSLEADHSNQPQHF
>TRBJ1-1|many|TRBV29-1|TRBD1
TGCAGCGTTGATCCAGGGGGGAACACTGAAGCTTTCTTT
CSVDPGGNTEAFF
>TRBJ1-6|many|TRBV5-6|.
TGTGCCAGCACACAGGGTGGGTATTCACCCCTCCACTTT
CASTQGGYSPLHF
>TRBJ1-5|many|TRBV20-1|TRBD1
TGCAGTGCTAAGACAATAACCGGGACAGGGAATCAGCCCCAGCATTTT
CSAKTITGTGNQPQHF
>TRBJ2-3|many|TRBV12-3/TRBV12-4|.
TGTGCCAGCAGTTTGGATAATCCCCCTGTCACCGGAACGGATACGCAGTATTTT
CASSLDNPPVTGTDTQYF
>TRBJ2-5|many|TRBV5-1|TRBD2
TGCGCCAGCAGCTTGAGCGGGGGGGCATATAAAGAGACCCAGTACTTC
CASSLSGGAYKETQYF
>TRBJ1-1|many|TRBV18|.
TGTGCCAGCTCACCACGTAAAGTTAACACTGAAGCTTTCTTT
CASSPRKVNTEAFF
>TRBJ2-1|many|TRBV4-1|.
TGCGCCAGCAGCCAGTTCCCCGGGGGTTCTGAGCAGTTCTTC
CASSQFPGGSEQFF
>TRBJ1-5|many|TRBV6-1|.
TGTGCCAGCAGTGGGGGACAAGCCAATCAGCCCCAGCATTTT
CASSGGQANQPQHF
>TRBJ1-6|many|TRBV20-1|.
TGCAGTGCTAGAGAAGAGACAGGAGATTATTCACCCCTCCACTTT
CSAREETGDYSPLHF
>TRBJ1-6|many|TRBV20-1|.
TGCAGTGCTAGGGTCATGGGGGCGGTAGGTTCACCCCTCCACTTT
CSARVMGAVGSPLHF
>TRBJ1-1|many|TRBV5-1|.
TGCGCCAGCAGCCTAAAGACAGGCAGGAACACTGAAGCTTTCTTT
CASSLKTGRNTEAFF
>TRBJ2-5|many|TRBV6-6|.
TGTGCCAGCAGTTACTCGTCCAGGGGAGGAGAGACCCAGTACTTC
CASSYSSRGGETQYF
>TRBJ1-5|many|TRBV20-1|TRBD1
TGCAGTGCTGCTGGACAGGGGACTCAGCCCCAGCATTTT
CSAAGQGTQPQHF
>TRBJ2-5|many|TRBV7-9|.
TGTGCCAGCAGCGAGGGACAAGCAGAATCGTACCAAGAGACCCAGTACTTC
CASSEGQAESYQETQYF
>TRBJ2-7|many|TRBV6-2/TRBV6-3|TRBD2
TGTGCCAGCAGACGGACTAGCTACGAGCAGTACTTC
CASRRTSYEQYF
>TRBJ1-1|many|TRBV5-1|.
TGCGCCAGCAGCTTGAACAGCATGAACACTGAAGCTTTCTTT
CASSLNSMNTEAFF
>TRBJ2-7|many|TRBV5-1|.
TGCGCCAGCAGCCCCTACCCGACCCTCATCGACGAGCAGTACTTC
CASSPYPTLIDEQYF
>TRBJ1-6|many|TRBV7-2|TRBD1
TGTGCCAGCCAGACGACAGGGCGAGGATCACCCCTCCACTTT
CASQTTGRGSPLHF
>TRBJ1-2|many|TRBV5-1|.
TGCGCCAGCAGTTCCTCCGGACAGATTGGCGGCTACACCTTC
CASSSSGQIGGYTF
>TRBJ2-5|many|TRBV20-1|TRBD2
TGCAGTGCTAACCCTCGGGGTAGGGAGGGTGTTGCAGAGACCCAGTACTTC
CSANPRGREGVAETQYF
>TRBJ2-7|many|TRBV5-1|.
TGCGCCACCCGAAAGACACCTAGCTCCTACGAGCAGTACTTC
CATRKTPSSYEQYF
>TRBJ2-3|many|TRBV27|.
TGTGCCAGCAGTCCCCGGACATTTAGCACAGATACGCAGTATTTT
CASSPRTFSTDTQYF
>TRBJ2-1|.|TRBV6-5|TRBD1
TGTGCCAGCAGGGCCGGGACAGCCATAAATGAGCAGTTCTTC
CASRAGTAINEQFF
>TRBJ2-7|many|TRBV29-1|.
TGCAGCGTTGTGTGGGCGTACGAGCAGTACTTC
CSVVWAYEQYF
>TRBJ2-5|many|TRBV12-3/TRBV12-4|.
TGTGCCAGCAGTGAACAAGCGTGGGGGGGGCGTGAGACCCAGTACTTC
CASSEQAWGGRETQYF
>TRBJ1-4|.|TRBV3-1|.
TGTGCCAGCAGCCCCGGGACGAGGGTAGGAGATGAAAAACTGTTTTTT
CASSPGTRVGDEKLFF
>TRBJ1-2|many|TRBV6-1|.
TGTGCCAGCAGTGTTTTACATAAAGGGATTTACGGCTACACCTTC
CASSVLHKGIYGYTF
>TRBJ1-6|many|TRBV12-3/TRBV12-4|.
TGTGCCAGCAGTTACCGGGACCCTAATTCACCCCTCCACTTT
CASSYRDPNSPLHF
>TRBJ2-3|many|TRBV20-1|.
TGCAGTGCTTTGAGGGGCACAGATACGCAGTATTTT
CSALRGTDTQYF
>TRBJ1-5|many|TRBV12-3/TRBV12-4|TRBD1
TGTGCCAGCAGTTTACTATCGTCAGGGGGCACGCTAAATCAGCCCCAGCATTTT
CASSLLSSGGTLNQPQHF
>TRBJ2-2|many|TRBV4-1|TRBD1
TGCGCCAGCCGGGACAGGGGAATCCTCGGGGAGCTGTTTTTT
CASRDRGILGELFF
>TRBJ2-5|many|TRBV12-3/TRBV12-4|.
TGTGCCAGCAGTCTAACAAATGGAGAGACCCAGTACTTC
CASSLTNGETQYF
>TRBJ2-3|.|TRBV7-6|.
TGTGCCAGCAGCTTAGAGGGGACGAGAGATACGCAGTATTTT
CASSLEGTRDTQYF
>TRBJ1-2|many|TRBV12-3/TRBV12-4|TRBD1
TGTGCCAGCAGTCAGTTGACAGGGGGCTATGGCTACACCTTC
CASSQLTGGYGYTF
>TRBJ1-2|many|TRBV20-1|.
TGCAGTGCAACAAACCCGGGGGGAAACTATGGCTACACCTTC
CSATNPGGNYGYTF
>TRBJ2-1|many|TRBV6-4|TRBD2
TGTGCCAGCAGTGACTCTAAGACTAGCGGGGGGAACAATGAGCAGTTCTTC
CASSDSKTSGGNNEQFF
>TRBJ1-3|.|TRBV3-1|.
TGTGCCAGCAGCCAATACTCTGGAAACACCATATATTTT
CASSQYSGNTIYF
>TRBJ1-6|many|TRBV9|.
TGTGCCAGCAGCGAAGGCAGGGCGAGATCACCCCTCCACTTT
CASSEGRARSPLHF
>TRBJ2-7|many|TRBV7-6|.
TGTGCCAGCAGTCGAGACGGGGGCCCCGACTACGAGCAGTACTTC
CASSRDGGPDYEQYF